The clone carrying this T cell receptor (beta chain) was seen just once. Its specificity is unknown. TCRdb keeps only in-frame clones here, not all; method: immunoSEQ multiplex PCR. The sample has 120,000 to 150,000 clones, 85% to 95% seen once. Germline CDR1 and CDR2: GTSNPN and SVGIG (reference sequence). This CDR3 has 13 residues. With 4 bases removed from V and 6 bases from J, the gap between germline ends came to 15 bases. This specimen belongs to a study of T cell responses to AZD1222 COVID-19 vaccine. Study-level points and caveats: Regions left unmutated in variants are reportedly the target of nearly half of spike-specific TCRs. The number of AZD1222 recipients seropositive at baseline was only five or six. White British donors predominated, females outnumbered males, and clonal diversity was possibly underestimated.

The TCR originated in an adult in good health. This sample comprised peripheral blood, obtained on day 0 of AZD1222 vaccination. The rearrangement links TRBV30 to TRBJ1-2; D remains ambiguous. CDR3 protein: CAWMRETFDGYTF. CDR3 bases: TGTGCCTGGATGAGGGAGACTTTCGATGGCTACACCTTC.